A selection of T cell receptor beta chains follows, all from one sample in a study of tumor and adjacent non-tumor tissue in lung cancer. TCRdb fed the multiplex PCR reads into MiXCR, producing one record per CDR3 protein. The profile shows nearly 50,000 distinct CDR3 sequences, roughly two thirds of them singletons. The specimen was distant non-tumor lung tissue. Source of these receptors: a woman aged 70 to 79 with non-small cell lung cancer. The CDR3 runs from the conserved cysteine through the conserved F or W.

v_call: TRBV5-1; j_call: TRBJ1-2; cdr3_aa: CASSSGDGTNCGYTF
v_call: TRBV6-6; j_call: TRBJ1-6; cdr3_aa: CVSTPRGEGSPLHF
v_call: TRBV6-5; j_call: TRBJ2-5; cdr3_aa: CATSNSLGEGEETQYF
v_call: TRBV6-5; j_call: TRBJ2-1; cdr3_aa: CASSYTGREGPKEQFF
v_call: TRBV7-9; j_call: TRBJ1-2; cdr3_aa: CASNLVNEGHRTGYTF
v_call: TRBV29-1; j_call: TRBJ2-7; cdr3_aa: CSVKISGGDKQYF
v_call: TRBV5-1; j_call: TRBJ2-3; cdr3_aa: CASSLGGLNTDTQYF
v_call: TRBV5-1; j_call: TRBJ2-2; cdr3_aa: CASTLPVELAMNTGELFF
v_call: TRBV6-5; j_call: TRBJ2-5; cdr3_aa: CAGSYSLGEGEGIQYF
v_call: TRBV30; j_call: TRBJ2-5; cdr3_aa: CAWRAGEETQYF